This TCR beta chain emerged from a study of CD8 T cells in ankylosing spondylitis. MiXCR, applied by TCRdb to the 5' RACE reads, yields one record per CDR3 protein. The sample holds about 96,000 distinct CDR3 sequences, 25% to 35% seen once. The material sequenced was blood, either unsorted or a sorted T cell fraction (not recorded which). The receptor was derived from a male donor with ankylosing spondylitis or in good health (not recorded which).

The CDR3 DNA reads as TGCAGTGCTAGAGATGGCCGGGAGAGGACCGGGGAGCTGTTTTTT. Translating gives CSARDGRERTGELFF. V usage is TRBV20-1 and J usage is TRBJ2-2; tentative D call: TRBD2 (6 bases). The CDR3 has 15 residues. V dropped 0 bases and J dropped 5 bases, with 13 bases sitting between them. CDR1 and CDR2 from the germline V gene are DFQATT and SNEGSKA (reference sequence).